A selection of T cell receptor beta chains follows, all from one sample in a study of blood T cell repertoires in COVID-19. Libraries were prepared by immunoSEQ multiplex PCR; TCRdb keeps only in-frame clonotypes and omits some of them. The sample has 350,000 to 500,000 clones; roughly 88% are singletons. Sequenced sample: PBMCs or T cells enriched from blood (not recorded which). These receptors were taken from a woman in her late teens or twenties who had been exposed to COVID-19. The CDR3 runs from the conserved cysteine through the conserved F or W. The order of the fields is J gene, clone size, D gene, V gene, CDR3 protein, CDR3 DNA. The D gene is left open where the match is weak. The listing skips clone size in some rows; elsewhere it reads once, few, many or a size class.

j_gene: TRBJ2-2
abundance: .
d_gene: TRBD2
v_gene: TRBV9
CDR3aa: CASSAGIGEGNTGELFF
CDR3nt: TGTGCCAGCAGCGCGGGAATAGGGGAGGGTAACACCGGGGAGCTGTTTTTT

j_gene: TRBJ2-6
abundance: .
d_gene: .
v_gene: TRBV11-2
CDR3aa: CASSPRQGGKANVLTF
CDR3nt: TGTGCCAGCAGCCCTCGGCAGGGCGGCAAGGCCAACGTCCTGACTTTC

j_gene: TRBJ2-7
abundance: .
d_gene: TRBD2
v_gene: TRBV5-1
CDR3aa: CASRGTLAGPYEQYF
CDR3nt: TGCGCCAGCAGGGGGACGCTAGCGGGACCCTACGAGCAGTACTTC

j_gene: TRBJ2-3
abundance: .
d_gene: .
v_gene: TRBV7-2
CDR3aa: CASTRAGPIDTQYF
CDR3nt: TGTGCCAGCACCCGTGCGGGGCCGATAGATACGCAGTATTTT

j_gene: TRBJ1-2
abundance: once
d_gene: TRBD1
v_gene: TRBV7-6
CDR3aa: CASSLGQGGYGYTF
CDR3nt: TGTGCCAGCAGCTTGGGACAGGGAGGGTATGGCTACACCTTC

j_gene: TRBJ1-3
abundance: .
d_gene: TRBD1
v_gene: TRBV29-1
CDR3aa: CSVSRDSTGNTIYF
CDR3nt: TGCAGCGTGTCAAGGGACAGCACCGGAAACACCATATATTTT

j_gene: TRBJ2-7
abundance: .
d_gene: TRBD2
v_gene: TRBV6-4
CDR3aa: CASSETLAGGTYEQYF
CDR3nt: TGTGCCAGCAGTGAAACCCTAGCGGGAGGAACCTACGAGCAGTACTTC

j_gene: TRBJ1-2
abundance: .
d_gene: .
v_gene: TRBV5-6
CDR3aa: CASSLGAGYTF
CDR3nt: TGTGCCAGCAGCTTGGGGGCAGGCTACACCTTC

j_gene: TRBJ1-5
abundance: .
d_gene: .
v_gene: TRBV7-6
CDR3aa: CASSTFRGQPQHF
CDR3nt: TGTGCCAGCAGCACTTTTCGAGGTCAGCCCCAGCATTTT

j_gene: TRBJ1-2
abundance: .
d_gene: TRBD1
v_gene: TRBV2
CDR3aa: CASPNRGRYGYTF
CDR3nt: TGTGCCAGCCCAAACAGGGGTCGCTATGGCTACACCTTC

j_gene: TRBJ1-6
abundance: .
d_gene: TRBD1
v_gene: TRBV5-8
CDR3aa: CASSLSGTGNSPLHF
CDR3nt: TGTGCCAGCAGTCTGTCCGGGACAGGAAATTCACCCCTCCACTTT

j_gene: TRBJ2-1
abundance: .
d_gene: TRBD2
v_gene: TRBV28
CDR3aa: CASSRLAGNEQFF
CDR3nt: TGTGCCAGCAGCCGACTAGCGGGCAATGAGCAGTTCTTC

j_gene: TRBJ2-1
abundance: .
d_gene: .
v_gene: TRBV7-8
CDR3aa: CASSPAAGWDNEQFF
CDR3nt: TGTGCCAGCAGCCCCGCGGCGGGTTGGGACAATGAGCAGTTCTTC

j_gene: TRBJ1-5
abundance: .
d_gene: .
v_gene: TRBV6-2/TRBV6-3
CDR3aa: CASSLWGEGQPQHF
CDR3nt: TGTGCCAGCAGTTTGTGGGGTGAGGGTCAGCCCCAGCATTTT

j_gene: TRBJ2-1
abundance: .
d_gene: .
v_gene: TRBV27
CDR3aa: CASSYGQGLDEQFF
CDR3nt: TGTGCCAGCAGTTACGGCCAGGGATTGGATGAGCAGTTCTTC

j_gene: TRBJ1-5
abundance: .
d_gene: .
v_gene: TRBV6-6
CDR3aa: CASSPPGQPQHF
CDR3nt: TGTGCCAGCAGCCCCCCGGGTCAGCCCCAGCATTTT

j_gene: TRBJ1-2
abundance: .
d_gene: .
v_gene: TRBV5-1
CDR3aa: CASSLTVTNYGYTF
CDR3nt: TGCGCCAGCAGCTTGACAGTAACTAACTATGGCTACACCTTC

j_gene: TRBJ2-1
abundance: .
d_gene: .
v_gene: TRBV6-5
CDR3aa: CASRQGWAYNEQFF
CDR3nt: TGTGCCAGCAGGCAGGGGTGGGCCTACAATGAGCAGTTCTTC

j_gene: TRBJ2-3
abundance: .
d_gene: TRBD2
v_gene: TRBV5-1
CDR3aa: CASSLPSGGLEDTQYF
CDR3nt: TGCGCCAGCAGCTTACCTAGCGGGGGACTCGAAGATACGCAGTATTTT

j_gene: TRBJ1-6
abundance: .
d_gene: .
v_gene: TRBV18
CDR3aa: CASSPLEYSPLHF
CDR3nt: TGTGCCAGCTCACCACTAGAATATTCACCCCTCCACTTT

j_gene: TRBJ2-5
abundance: .
d_gene: .
v_gene: TRBV7-2
CDR3aa: CASSLVPLQYRGGETQYF
CDR3nt: TGTGCCAGCAGCTTAGTCCCACTCCAATACAGGGGGGGAGAGACCCAGTACTTC

j_gene: TRBJ1-3
abundance: once
d_gene: .
v_gene: TRBV6-5
CDR3aa: CASSYVGSGNTIYF
CDR3nt: TGTGCCAGCAGTTACGTGGGCTCCGGAAACACCATATATTTT

j_gene: TRBJ1-4
abundance: few
d_gene: .
v_gene: TRBV28
CDR3aa: CASSPGGETNEKLFF
CDR3nt: TGTGCCAGCAGTCCAGGAGGTGAAACTAATGAAAAACTGTTTTTT

j_gene: TRBJ1-2
abundance: .
d_gene: .
v_gene: TRBV11-2
CDR3aa: CASSLGQYEGGYTF
CDR3nt: TGTGCCAGCAGCCTTGGACAGTACGAGGGGGGCTACACCTTC

j_gene: TRBJ2-1
abundance: .
d_gene: .
v_gene: TRBV27
CDR3aa: CASSSLADLGNEQFF
CDR3nt: TGTGCCAGCAGTTCCCTAGCCGACCTCGGGAATGAGCAGTTCTTC

j_gene: TRBJ2-2
abundance: .
d_gene: .
v_gene: TRBV5-4
CDR3aa: CASSSLASVNTGELFF
CDR3nt: TGTGCCAGCAGCTCCCTGGCTAGCGTAAACACCGGGGAGCTGTTTTTT

j_gene: TRBJ2-7
abundance: .
d_gene: .
v_gene: TRBV5-1
CDR3aa: CASSFSRTVDEQYF
CDR3nt: TGCGCCAGCAGCTTTTCTCGGACTGTCGACGAGCAGTACTTC

j_gene: TRBJ2-5
abundance: .
d_gene: .
v_gene: TRBV10-3
CDR3aa: CAISNFYGGDLQETQYF
CDR3nt: TGTGCCATCAGTAATTTTTATGGCGGGGATCTTCAAGAGACCCAGTACTTC

j_gene: TRBJ2-2
abundance: .
d_gene: .
v_gene: TRBV5-4
CDR3aa: CASSLLGGGLGGELFF
CDR3nt: TGTGCCAGCAGCTTACTAGGCGGGGGCCTGGGCGGGGAGCTGTTTTTT

j_gene: TRBJ1-1
abundance: .
d_gene: .
v_gene: TRBV6-1
CDR3aa: CASSELWRNTEAFF
CDR3nt: TGTGCCAGCAGTGAACTTTGGAGGAACACTGAAGCTTTCTTT

j_gene: TRBJ2-3
abundance: .
d_gene: TRBD2
v_gene: TRBV7-2
CDR3aa: CASSLFVGLATSTDTQYF
CDR3nt: TGTGCCAGCAGCTTATTTGTGGGACTAGCGACTAGCACAGATACGCAGTATTTT

j_gene: TRBJ1-5
abundance: .
d_gene: .
v_gene: TRBV7-9
CDR3aa: CASSQVQGNQPQHF
CDR3nt: TGTGCCAGCAGCCAGGTCCAAGGAAATCAGCCCCAGCATTTT

j_gene: TRBJ2-3
abundance: .
d_gene: TRBD1
v_gene: TRBV18
CDR3aa: CASSPAGQGAFTDTQYF
CDR3nt: TGTGCCAGCTCACCAGCAGGACAGGGGGCTTTCACAGATACGCAGTATTTT

j_gene: TRBJ2-7
abundance: few
d_gene: TRBD1
v_gene: TRBV19
CDR3aa: CASSLKAGTGSYEQYF
CDR3nt: TGTGCCAGTAGTCTCAAAGCCGGGACAGGGTCCTACGAGCAGTACTTC

j_gene: TRBJ2-7
abundance: .
d_gene: TRBD1
v_gene: TRBV5-1
CDR3aa: CASRQDRGLVEQYF
CDR3nt: TGCGCCAGCAGACAAGACAGGGGGCTGGTCGAGCAGTACTTC

j_gene: TRBJ1-5
abundance: .
d_gene: TRBD1
v_gene: TRBV30
CDR3aa: CAWRTKQGQQGSGAQHF
CDR3nt: TGTGCCTGGAGGACAAAACAGGGGCAACAAGGCTCGGGAGCCCAGCATTTT

j_gene: TRBJ1-2
abundance: .
d_gene: .
v_gene: TRBV6-5
CDR3aa: CASSPTGNYGYTF
CDR3nt: TGTGCCAGCAGCCCGACAGGAAACTATGGCTACACCTTC

j_gene: TRBJ2-1
abundance: .
d_gene: .
v_gene: TRBV11-3
CDR3aa: CASSFSGGQSNNEQFF
CDR3nt: TGTGCCAGCAGCTTTTCTGGGGGCCAGTCTAACAATGAGCAGTTCTTC

j_gene: TRBJ2-2
abundance: .
d_gene: .
v_gene: TRBV6-2/TRBV6-3
CDR3aa: CASSYLGTRGAGELFF
CDR3nt: TGTGCCAGCAGTTACCTTGGGACCAGGGGGGCCGGGGAGCTGTTTTTT

j_gene: TRBJ1-2
abundance: .
d_gene: TRBD1
v_gene: TRBV29-1
CDR3aa: CSVEDVSGTGGRGYTF
CDR3nt: TGCAGCGTTGAAGATGTCTCCGGGACAGGGGGCCGTGGCTACACCTTC

j_gene: TRBJ1-1
abundance: .
d_gene: .
v_gene: TRBV18
CDR3aa: CASSHPPLSSTEAFF
CDR3nt: TGTGCCAGCTCACATCCGCCGTTGTCTAGCACTGAAGCTTTCTTT

j_gene: TRBJ1-5
abundance: .
d_gene: TRBD1
v_gene: TRBV2
CDR3aa: CASSLQGAYQPQHF
CDR3nt: TGTGCCAGCAGTCTACAGGGGGCCTATCAGCCCCAGCATTTT

j_gene: TRBJ1-2
abundance: .
d_gene: TRBD1
v_gene: TRBV28
CDR3aa: CASSPRTGTNYGYTF
CDR3nt: TGTGCCAGCAGTCCTAGGACAGGGACAAACTATGGCTACACCTTC

j_gene: TRBJ2-5
abundance: .
d_gene: TRBD2
v_gene: TRBV3-1/TRBV3-2
CDR3aa: CASSELAGGSLQETQYF
CDR3nt: TGTGCCAGCAGCGAACTAGCGGGGGGGAGCTTACAAGAGACCCAGTACTTC

j_gene: TRBJ2-1
abundance: once
d_gene: TRBD2
v_gene: TRBV28
CDR3aa: CASSLWTSGINEQFF
CDR3nt: TGTGCCAGCAGTTTATGGACTAGCGGGATTAATGAGCAGTTCTTC

j_gene: TRBJ2-2
abundance: .
d_gene: TRBD1
v_gene: TRBV7-3
CDR3aa: CASSLFTGGTGRTGELFF
CDR3nt: TGTGCCAGCAGCTTATTTACAGGGGGCACAGGAAGGACCGGGGAGCTGTTTTTT

j_gene: TRBJ1-1
abundance: .
d_gene: TRBD1
v_gene: TRBV6-1
CDR3aa: CASSEPWTGGSTEAFF
CDR3nt: TGTGCCAGCAGTGAACCTTGGACAGGTGGAAGCACTGAAGCTTTCTTT

j_gene: TRBJ2-7
abundance: .
d_gene: .
v_gene: TRBV15
CDR3aa: CATSRDRTDSYEQYF
CDR3nt: TGTGCCACCAGCAGAGATCGGACAGACTCCTACGAGCAGTACTTC

j_gene: TRBJ2-7
abundance: few
d_gene: .
v_gene: TRBV7-2
CDR3aa: CASSLGNSLYEQYF
CDR3nt: TGTGCCAGCAGCTTAGGTAACAGTCTCTACGAGCAGTACTTC

j_gene: TRBJ2-1
abundance: .
d_gene: .
v_gene: TRBV2
CDR3aa: CASSEALRFGDNEQFF
CDR3nt: TGTGCCAGCAGTGAAGCGCTTAGATTCGGTGACAATGAGCAGTTCTTC

j_gene: TRBJ2-2
abundance: .
d_gene: TRBD2
v_gene: TRBV4-1
CDR3aa: CASREIGRTRTSGSPGELFF
CDR3nt: TGCGCCAGCAGGGAAATAGGGAGAACCCGGACTAGCGGGAGCCCCGGGGAGCTGTTTTTT

j_gene: TRBJ2-7
abundance: .
d_gene: .
v_gene: TRBV28
CDR3aa: CASSLGQGGYEQYF
CDR3nt: TGTGCCAGCAGTTTAGGGCAGGGGGGCTACGAGCAGTACTTC

j_gene: TRBJ2-3
abundance: .
d_gene: TRBD2
v_gene: TRBV6-1
CDR3aa: CASSEYGLAGEDTQYF
CDR3nt: TGTGCCAGCAGTGAATATGGACTAGCGGGAGAAGATACGCAGTATTTT

j_gene: TRBJ1-2
abundance: few
d_gene: .
v_gene: TRBV14
CDR3aa: CASSPGANYGYTF
CDR3nt: TGTGCCAGCAGCCCTGGGGCCAACTATGGCTACACCTTC

j_gene: TRBJ2-3
abundance: .
d_gene: .
v_gene: TRBV18
CDR3aa: CASSKGSSGGDTQYF
CDR3nt: TGTGCCAGCTCCAAAGGATCCAGCGGAGGTGATACGCAGTATTTT

j_gene: TRBJ1-2
abundance: .
d_gene: TRBD1
v_gene: TRBV27
CDR3aa: CASSFLKGADYTF
CDR3nt: TGTGCCAGCAGTTTTCTAAAGGGGGCGGACTACACCTTC